The 30 T cell receptor beta chains below were found in one sample sequenced in a study of CD8 T cells in ankylosing spondylitis. One entry per CDR3 protein results from TCRdb running MiXCR on the 5' RACE reads. The sample carries 150,000 to 200,000 distinct CDR3 sequences, 13% recorded once. The sample comprised blood, either unsorted or a sorted T cell fraction (not recorded which). Source of these receptors: a female donor with ankylosing spondylitis or in good health (not recorded which).

This clonotype was counted only a few times. The chain uses TRBV7-9 and TRBJ2-7; 9 bases align to TRBD1. The CDR3 sequence is 14 residues long. The J segment lost 6 bases and the V segment lost 4 bases, leaving 7 bases of the junction unmatched. Germline-derived CDR1 and CDR2 are SEHNR and FQNEAQ (reference sequence). CDR3 loop: CASSSGQGKPEQYF. The CDR3 coding sequence is TGTGCCAGCAGCTCCGGACAGGGGAAGCCCGAGCAGTACTTC.

This clonotype was counted many times. The chain is built from TRBV6-5 and TRBJ2-1, with 7 bases that match TRBD2. Germline V gene sequence: CDR1 MNHEY, CDR2 SVGAGI. The junction had 7 bases not matched to a gene; V was cut back by 8 bases and J by 9 bases. The CDR3 is 12 amino acids. CDR3 sequence (DNA): TGTGCCAGCGGACTAGACCTCCGTGAGCAGTTCTTC. Amino acids: CASGLDLREQFF.

The chain links TRBV5-1 to TRBJ2-5; no clear D. The CDR3 has 14 amino acids. Looked up from germline, CDR1 is SGHRS and CDR2 is YFSETQ. The V gene lost 0 bases and the J gene lost 3 bases, with 9 bases spanning the gap. The CDR3 loop reads CASSLESGKETQYF. The CDR3 DNA follows: TGCGCCAGCAGCTTGGAATCTGGTAAAGAGACCCAGTACTTC.

There are a few counts of this clonotype. The chain carries TRBV27 and TRBJ2-7; D is undetermined. The CDR3 spans 13 residues. Per the germline V gene, CDR1 is MNHEY and CDR2 is SMNVEV (reference sequence). Deletions cut 2 bases from V and 5 bases from J, with 10 bases between. The CDR3 here is CASSLLGKDEQYF. In DNA, the CDR3 is TGTGCCAGCAGTTTACTAGGGAAGGACGAGCAGTACTTC.

This clonotype has just a few counts. The V and J genes are TRBV3-1 and TRBJ2-3; TRBD1 matches 11 bases. Germline V gene lookup returns CDR1 LGHDT and CDR2 YNNKEL (reference sequence). V lost 4 bases to trimming and J lost 1 base; unmatched junction nucleotides: 4. The CDR3 sequence is 16 residues long. In DNA form, the CDR3 reads TGTGCCAGCAGCCTAGGACAGGGGGCCGGCACAGATACGCAGTATTTT. This sequence encodes CASSLGQGAGTDTQYF.

This clonotype was observed a handful of times. The chain links TRBV4-2 to TRBJ2-3; D may match TRBD1 or TRBD2 (7 bases each). The CDR3 spans 17 residues. Trimming pared 5 bases from V and 5 bases from J, leaving 23 bases between. Germline V gene sequence: CDR1 LGHNA, CDR2 YNFKEQ. CDR3 in DNA: TGTGCCAGCAGCGCGCACCCCACAGGGGAGGGACGAGATACGCAGTATTTT. Its protein is CASSAHPTGEGRDTQYF.

In this sample, this clonotype turned up many times. The gene calls are TRBV29-1 and TRBJ1-2, with D possibly being TRBD1 (6 bases). Trimming shortened V by 5 bases and J by 4 bases, and 11 bases separated the two germline ends. This CDR3 has 12 residues. CDR1 is SQVTM, CDR2 ANQGSEA, per germline. CDR3 bases: TGCAGCGTTACACAGGGTGCCTATGGCTACACCTTC. Translated: CSVTQGAYGYTF. Using reference TRBV29-1 and TRBJ1-2 for the parts outside the CDR3, the full variable domain is SAVISQKPSRDICQRGTSLTIQCQVDSQVTMMFWYRQQPGQSLTLIATANQGSEATYESGFVIDKFPISRPNLTFSTLTVSNMSPEDSSIYLCSVTQGAYGYTFGSGTRLTVV.

There are many counts of this clonotype. The gene calls are TRBV6-1 and TRBJ2-6; the D is unclear. This CDR3 comprises 14 residues. V was clipped by 8 bases and J by 1 base, with 9 bases between them. CDR1 and CDR2 (germline): MNHNS, SASEGT. CDR3 DNA: TGTGCCAGCGGAGAGGATTCTGGGGCCAACGTCCTGACTTTC. Translating it yields CASGEDSGANVLTF.

On this clonotype itself: This may stem from a read error, because a much larger clone lies one nucleotide away. The V and J genes are TRBV7-9 and TRBJ2-2; a possible D gene is TRBD2 (5 bases). The CDR3 length is 15 residues. Germline V lookup: CDR1 SEHNR, CDR2 FQNEAQ (reference sequence). The CDR3: CASSTRALNTGELLF. The CDR3 DNA reads as TGTGCCAGCAGCACCCGGGCCTTGAACACCGGGGAGCTGCTTTTT.

In this sample, this clonotype turned up a few times. The V gene is TRBV12-3 or TRBV12-4, the J gene TRBJ1-1; D is unclear. The CDR3 spans 12 residues. Deletions cut 4 bases from V and 11 bases from J, with 14 bases between. CDR3 in amino acids: CASSSPPGGAFF. CDR3 DNA sequence: TGTGCCAGCAGTTCCCCTCCGGGCGGGGCTTTCTTT.

Many counts were recorded for this clonotype. The chain joins TRBV5-1 to TRBJ1-5; tentative D call: TRBD1 (5 bases). Germline V gene data show CDR1 as SGHRS and CDR2 as YFSETQ. Between the trimmed V and J ends, which lost 4 bases and 4 bases, there was a span of 9 bases. The CDR3 length is 13 residues. The CDR3: CASSTAGNQPQHF. The CDR3 DNA follows: TGCGCCAGCAGCACAGCAGGGAATCAGCCCCAGCATTTT.

This clonotype has a count of ten or more. The V gene is TRBV20-1, the J gene TRBJ2-1; D is undetermined. V was trimmed by 6 bases and J by 4 bases, leaving 13 bases between them. The CDR3 spans 13 residues. CDR1 is DFQATT and CDR2 is SNEGSKA in the germline V gene (reference sequence). For the CDR3, the DNA is TGCAGTGCCCGGGCGGTCTTATACAATGAGCAGTTCTTC. It encodes CSARAVLYNEQFF.

The table lists this clonotype with many counts. The V call is TRBV24-1, the J call TRBJ1-1; 7 bases align to TRBD1. Germline assignment: CDR1 KGHDR and CDR2 SFDVKD. Losses at the gene ends were 9 bases for V and 4 bases for J; bases not matched to a gene: 7. This CDR3 has 13 residues. The CDR3 loop reads CATARDSFTEAFF. The CDR3 DNA is TGTGCCACCGCCCGGGACAGTTTCACTGAAGCTTTCTTT.

This clonotype has ten or more counts. This rearrangement joins TRBV9 to TRBJ2-7; D uncertain. CDR3 size: 13 residues. The germline gives CDR1 SGDLS, CDR2 YYNGEE. The V and J ends lost 3 bases and 3 bases respectively, with 10 bases between them. CDR3 DNA sequence: TGTGCCAGCAGCGGGGCTCGCTTCTACGAGCAGTACTTC. This sequence encodes CASSGARFYEQYF.

This clonotype turned up a few times. The chain uses TRBV7-9 and TRBJ2-1; a possible D gene is TRBD1 (5 bases). With 1 base removed from V and 6 bases from J, the gap between germline ends came to 7 bases. This CDR3 is 13 amino acids long. Germline-derived CDR1 and CDR2 are SEHNR and FQNEAQ (reference sequence). The CDR3 protein is CASSLGQFNEQFF. In nucleotides, the CDR3 is TGTGCCAGCAGCTTAGGACAGTTCAATGAGCAGTTCTTC.

As regards this clonotype: Just one base apart from a much larger clone, this may be a read error. The chain combines TRBV27 with TRBJ1-1, with D maybe TRBD1 (6 bases). The CDR3 has 13 residues. V lost 7 bases to trimming and J lost 3 bases, with 12 bases between them. CDR1 and CDR2 from the germline V gene are MNHEY and SMNVEV (reference sequence). CDR3 sequence reads: CASTGQHDTEAFF. For the CDR3, the DNA is TGTGCCAGCACCGGACAGCACGACACTGAAGCTTTCTTT.

This clonotype was detected a few times. The chain combines TRBV5-5 with TRBJ2-7, with TRBD1 as a possible D gene (6 bases). V was shortened by 2 bases and J by 4 bases, with 10 bases between the two germline ends. CDR1 is SGHKS and CDR2 is YYEKEE in the germline V gene (reference sequence). This CDR3 is built from 13 residues. The CDR3 reads CASSFGQLYEQYF. In DNA, the CDR3 is TGTGCCAGCAGCTTCGGACAGCTTTACGAGCAGTACTTC.

In regard to this clonotype: A much bigger clone sits one base away, suggesting this may be a read error. The chain employs TRBV3-1 and TRBJ1-6; 10 bases are shared with TRBD1. CDR3 length: 16 amino acids. The germline CDR1 and CDR2 sequences are LGHDT and YNNKEL (reference sequence). The V gene end was trimmed by 1 base and the J gene end by 10 bases; junction bases not matched to a gene: 7. The CDR3 nucleotides are TGTGCCAGCAGCCAAGGTTCCGGGACAGGGGCCTCACCCCTCCACTTT. It is translated as CASSQGSGTGASPLHF.

This clonotype was recorded a few times. V and J are TRBV3-1 and TRBJ2-4, with TRBD2 matching over 8 bases. In germline, CDR1 is LGHDT, CDR2 YNNKEL (reference sequence). V lost 0 bases, J lost 9 bases, and 7 bases stayed unmatched. CDR3 length: 15 amino acids. The CDR3 is CASSQDLTLAAIQYF. For the CDR3, the DNA is TGTGCCAGCAGCCAAGATCTTACACTAGCGGCCATTCAGTACTTC. The full variable domain, rest sourced from reference TRBV3-1 and TRBJ2-4, is DTAVSQTPKYLVTQMGNDKSIKCEQNLGHDTMYWYKQDSKKFLKIMFSYNNKELIINETVPNRFSPKSPDKAHLNLHINSLELGDSAVYFCASSQDLTLAAIQYFGAGTRLSVL.

The chain joins TRBV6-2 or TRBV6-3 to TRBJ2-1, with 10 nucleotides matching TRBD1. This CDR3 has 15 amino acids. Germline loops: CDR1 MNHEY, CDR2 SVGEGT. Germline trimming cut 5 bases from V and 6 bases from J; bases unmatched to any gene: 7. This CDR3 is CASSRRDRGTNEQFF. The DNA for the CDR3 is TGTGCCAGCAGTCGTAGGGACAGGGGTACCAATGAGCAGTTCTTC.

This clonotype came up many times. The gene calls are TRBV5-1 and TRBJ1-1; TRBD1 might be the D (5 bases). With 0 bases removed from V and 1 base from J, the gap between germline ends came to 13 bases. From germline, CDR1 is SGHRS and CDR2 YFSETQ. The CDR3 contains 16 residues. The CDR3 protein is CASSLDLGVRNTEAFF. As DNA, the CDR3 is TGCGCCAGCAGCTTGGATTTAGGGGTGAGGAACACTGAAGCTTTCTTT.

This clonotype was recorded many times. The rearrangement uses TRBV5-1 and TRBJ2-4; D unclear. Trimming removed 0 bases at V and 6 bases at J, with 10 bases between. The CDR3 is 14 amino acids. Germline V gene data show CDR1 as SGHRS and CDR2 as YFSETQ. The CDR3, as DNA: TGCGCCAGCAGCTTGGGGCGGTGTATAAACATTCAGTACTTC. Residues: CASSLGRCINIQYF. Full variable domain (outside the CDR3, taken from reference TRBV5-1 and TRBJ2-4): KAGVTQTPRYLIKTRGQQVTLSCSPISGHRSVSWYQQTPGQGLQFLFEYFSETQRNKGNFPGRFSGRQFSNSRSEMNVSTLELGDSALYLCASSLGRCINIQYFGAGTRLSVL.

This clonotype was found many times. The chain has TRBV5-1 and TRBJ1-1; 8 positions agree with TRBD1. Trimming cost V 4 bases and J 0 bases; bases outside gene matches: 5. This CDR3 has 15 amino acids. CDR1 SGHRS and CDR2 YFSETQ come from the germline V gene. The DNA for the CDR3 is TGCGCCAGCAGCCCGGGACAGGCTATGAACACTGAAGCTTTCTTT. Its protein is CASSPGQAMNTEAFF.

This clonotype occurred many times. This chain uses TRBV7-8 with TRBJ2-5, with 7 bases identical to TRBD1. The CDR3 loop spans 13 amino acids. The V gene's germline CDR1 is SGHVS and CDR2 FQNEAQ. J was trimmed by 2 bases and V by 5 bases; bases with no gene match: 2. The CDR3 loop is CASSTGQQETQYF. The CDR3 DNA is TGTGCCAGCAGCACGGGACAGCAAGAGACCCAGTACTTC.

The sample holds many counts of this clonotype. The chain has TRBV3-1 and TRBJ1-2; D is unresolved. The CDR3 contains 14 residues. Trimming cost V 0 bases and J 4 bases, with 9 bases left between them. Germline V lookup: CDR1 LGHDT, CDR2 YNNKEL (reference sequence). The CDR3 sequence is CASSQDAAVYGYTF. CDR3 bases: TGTGCCAGCAGCCAAGATGCAGCTGTCTATGGCTACACCTTC. Variable domain in full (rest from reference TRBV3-1 and TRBJ1-2): DTAVSQTPKYLVTQMGNDKSIKCEQNLGHDTMYWYKQDSKKFLKIMFSYNNKELIINETVPNRFSPKSPDKAHLNLHINSLELGDSAVYFCASSQDAAVYGYTFGSGTRLTVV.

This clonotype was detected many times. J is TRBJ2-2 and V is TRBV7-8; 7 bases fit TRBD2. The CDR3 length is 16 residues. Trimming took 1 base from V and 1 from J; bases not matched to a gene: 3. CDR1 SGHVS and CDR2 FQNEAQ come from the germline V gene. The CDR3 here is CASSLVGGRNTGELFF. CDR3 in DNA: TGTGCCAGCAGCTTAGTGGGCGGGAGGAACACCGGGGAGCTGTTTTTT.

This clonotype was detected many times. The CDR3 spells CASSQKNTDTQYF. The CDR3 DNA reads as TGCGCCAGCAGCCAAAAAAACACAGATACGCAGTATTTT. The chain joins TRBV5-1 to TRBJ2-3; D unclear. CDR1 is SGHRS, CDR2 YFSETQ, per germline. The ends were cut back, 4 bases at V and 2 bases at J, with 8 bases in the middle. CDR3 length equals 13 residues.

This clonotype turned up a few times. The CDR3 spells CASSPRDRNYEQYF. CDR3 nucleotide sequence: TGTGCCAGCTCACCCCGGGACAGAAACTACGAGCAGTACTTC. The chain has TRBV18 and TRBJ2-7; TRBD1 agrees at 7 bases. The CDR3 length is 14 residues. V shed 3 bases, J shed 3 bases, and the junction held 5 bases outside the gene matches. Germline-derived CDR1 and CDR2 are KGHSH and LQKENI.

This clonotype has ten or more counts. The rearrangement links TRBV12-3 or TRBV12-4 to TRBJ1-4, with D hard to call. V was shortened by 3 bases and J by 0 bases, with 8 bases between the two germline ends. This CDR3 has 15 residues. The CDR3 protein is CASSFGPPTNEKLFF. The CDR3 coding sequence is TGTGCCAGCAGTTTTGGTCCACCAACTAATGAAAAACTGTTTTTT.

On this clonotype itself: A clone one base away is much larger, so this may be a read error. The gene calls are TRBV6-1 and TRBJ2-3; 8 bases line up with TRBD2. This CDR3 is 19 amino acids long. V was clipped by 7 bases and J by 3 bases; unmatched bases: 21. Per germline, CDR1 MNHNS and CDR2 SASEGT. Written as DNA, the CDR3 is TGTGCCAGCACCCGTGAGATAGCGGGACCCTTCTCTCGAACAGATACGCAGTATTTT. Translation gives CASTREIAGPFSRTDTQYF.